This T cell receptor beta chain was captured in a study of OX40 agonist ivuxolimab in advanced cancers. Generated by immunoSEQ multiplex PCR, the TCRdb table keeps only in-frame clones and is missing some. The sample records some 10,000 clones, roughly 85% being singletons. V dropped 1 base and J dropped 4 bases, with 10 bases sitting between them. Germline V gene data show CDR1 as SGHDN and CDR2 as FVKESK. This CDR3 has 14 residues. Enrollment shut out patients with autoimmune disease history or systemic immunosuppression. On cycle 4 day 1 and cycle 7 day 1, as well as at baseline, blood was sampled.

This TCR was recovered from an adult with an advanced solid tumor such as melanoma, head and neck, liver or kidney cancer. The V and J genes are TRBV14 and TRBJ2-5, with D possibly being TRBD2 (7 bases). The sequencing used CD4+ or CD8+ T cells sorted from blood, collected in a trial of the OX40 agonist ivuxolimab. As DNA, the CDR3 is TGTGCCAGCAGCCAAGTCGGGGGGCCAGAGACCCAGTACTTC. It yields the protein CASSQVGGPETQYF.